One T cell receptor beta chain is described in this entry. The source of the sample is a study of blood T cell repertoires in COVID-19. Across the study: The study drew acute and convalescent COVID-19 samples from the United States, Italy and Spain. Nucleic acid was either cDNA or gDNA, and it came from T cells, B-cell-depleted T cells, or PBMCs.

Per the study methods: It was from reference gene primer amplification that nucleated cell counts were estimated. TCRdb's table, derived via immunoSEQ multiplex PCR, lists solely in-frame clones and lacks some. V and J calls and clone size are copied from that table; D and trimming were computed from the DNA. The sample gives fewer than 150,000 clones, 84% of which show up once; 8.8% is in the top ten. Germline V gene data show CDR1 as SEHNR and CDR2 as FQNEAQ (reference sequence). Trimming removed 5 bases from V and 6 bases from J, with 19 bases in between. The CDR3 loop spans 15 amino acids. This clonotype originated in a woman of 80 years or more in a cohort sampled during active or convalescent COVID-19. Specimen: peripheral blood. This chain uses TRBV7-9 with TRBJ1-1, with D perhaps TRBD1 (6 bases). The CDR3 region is CASSRPQQGASEAFF. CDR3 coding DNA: TGTGCCAGCAGCCGACCCCAACAGGGTGCATCTGAAGCTTTCTTT.